Below, 10 T cell receptor beta chains from the same sample are listed, as sequenced in a study of cytomegalovirus exposure and HLA in healthy donors. The study ran its PCR with 60 Vbeta and 13 Jbeta primers. Assay: immunoSEQ multiplex PCR; the TCRdb copy retains only in-frame clones and omits some. The top ten clones hold approximately 0.63% of a sample with 200,000 to 250,000 clones, just over 75% of them seen once. Material for sequencing was PBMCs. Every receptor here comes from a man aged 18 to 29 in good health and CMV-seronegative.

The chain carries TRBV9 and TRBJ1-4; weak D call: TRBD1 (6 bases). V was shortened by 3 bases and J by 8 bases, with 17 bases between the two germline ends. The germline V gene has CDR1 SGDLS and CDR2 YYNGEE. The CDR3 runs 15 residues. CDR3 in DNA: TGTGCCAGCAGCGCGACGGGGGGGCTAATAGAAAAACTGTTTTTT. It translates to CASSATGGLIEKLFF.

V gene TRBV6-1 combines with J gene TRBJ2-5, with 7 positions matching TRBD1. After removal of 1 base from V and 5 bases from J, the junction contained 7 bases not matched to a gene. The CDR3 is made up of 15 amino acids. Germline values: CDR1 MNHNS, CDR2 SASEGT. The CDR3 sequence: CASSEGVTGRETQYF. Written as DNA, the CDR3 is TGTGCCAGCAGTGAAGGAGTGACAGGGCGCGAGACCCAGTACTTC.

This chain connects TRBV6-1 to TRBJ2-5; TRBD1 is a possible D gene (7 bases). V gave up 1 base and J gave up 5 bases, with 17 bases separating them. The CDR3 is 16 residues long. Germline V CDR1 and CDR2: MNHNS, SASEGT. The CDR3 bases are TGTGCCAGCAGTGAAGGACAGGGAGGAATGTTCGAGACCCAGTACTTC. This codes for CASSEGQGGMFETQYF.

V gene TRBV2 combines with J gene TRBJ2-7, with D hard to call. V was shortened by 8 bases and J by 0 bases, with 11 bases between the two germline ends. CDR1 SNHLY and CDR2 FYNNEI come from the germline V gene. This CDR3 region has 13 residues. The CDR3 protein is CASLLLLSYEQYF. In DNA, the CDR3 is TGTGCCAGCTTACTACTCCTCTCCTACGAGCAGTACTTC.

Comments on this clone: Distinct nucleotide sequences in the sample also encode this CDR3. The chain couples TRBV7-3 to TRBJ2-3; 8 bases agree with TRBD2. CDR1 and CDR2 (germline): SGHTA, FQGTGA. This CDR3 is 15 amino acids long. V trimming: 5 bases; J trimming: 0 bases; junction bases outside the gene matches: 4. This CDR3 is CASSATSGSTDTQYF. The CDR3 DNA is TGTGCCAGCAGCGCCACTAGCGGTAGCACAGATACGCAGTATTTT.

The gene calls are TRBV30 and TRBJ1-2, with D possibly being TRBD1 (5 bases). Trimming removed 4 bases at V and 6 bases at J, with 9 bases between. The CDR3 runs 11 residues. The germline CDR1 and CDR2 sequences are GTSNPN and SVGIG (reference sequence). The CDR3 sequence is CAWNRGNGYTF. The CDR3 nucleotides are TGTGCCTGGAATAGGGGAAATGGCTACACCTTC.

V is TRBV6-1 and J is TRBJ1-2; 10 bases match TRBD1. This CDR3 spans 15 amino acids. Germline V lookup: CDR1 MNHNS, CDR2 SASEGT. J lost 4 bases, V lost 4 bases, and 6 bases had no gene match. CDR3 coding DNA: TGTGCCAGCAGTGCAGGGACAGGGGAACTCTATGGCTACACCTTC. This gives the protein CASSAGTGELYGYTF.

The table lists this clone with a few counts. The CDR3 reads CASSDGGLTHQPQHF. CDR3 DNA: TGTGCCAGCAGTGACGGGGGTCTGACACATCAGCCCCAGCATTTT. The J gene is TRBJ1-5, the V gene TRBV6-1, with D possibly being TRBD1 (5 bases). Germline CDR1 is MNHNS and CDR2 is SASEGT. The V end was cut by 3 bases, the J end by 5 bases, with 14 bases between. This CDR3 has 15 residues.

The chain carries TRBV19 and TRBJ2-2, with D possibly matching TRBD1 (6 bases). The CDR3 runs 13 residues. V was trimmed by 6 bases and J by 5 bases, leaving 10 bases between them. Germline loops: CDR1 LNHDA, CDR2 SQIVND (reference sequence). This CDR3 reads CASSPTGTGELFF. The CDR3 DNA reads TGTGCCAGTAGCCCCACAGGGACCGGGGAGCTGTTTTTT.

Worth noting for this clone: Other DNA sequences within the sample encode an identical CDR3. The chain recombines TRBV28 with TRBJ1-1; D is possibly TRBD1 (6 bases). The CDR3 is 15 residues long. Trimming cost V 4 bases and J 1 base, with 13 bases left between them. The germline gives CDR1 MDHEN, CDR2 SYDVKM. CDR3 sequence (DNA): TGTGCCAGCAGTTCTACCGGGACAAAGAACACTGAAGCTTTCTTT. It translates to CASSSTGTKNTEAFF.